Here is one T cell receptor beta chain with its context. The V segment lost 8 bases and the J segment 6 bases; nucleotides outside the gene matches: 9. Germline CDR1 is SNHLY and CDR2 is FYNNEI. CDR3 size: 14 residues. These data originate in a study of blood T cell repertoires in COVID-19. Study-wide background: Acute-phase and convalescent COVID-19 samples originated in the United States, Italy and Spain. Sample material is recorded as cDNA or gDNA derived from T cells, B-cell-depleted T cells, or PBMCs.

Cohort assignment relied on participant-reported clinical history. Clones were read by immunoSEQ multiplex PCR, and TCRdb kept only the in-frame ones, dropping some. The data show approximately 210,000 clones, roughly 79% seen once. The rearrangement joins TRBV2 to TRBJ2-1; 8 bases are a match to TRBD2. Material: PBMCs or T cells enriched from blood (not recorded which). The receptor comes from a woman in her fifties or sixties with acute COVID-19. The CDR3 loop is CASESGRNSNEQFF. The CDR3 region has the DNA TGTGCCAGCGAGAGCGGGAGAAATTCCAATGAGCAGTTCTTC.